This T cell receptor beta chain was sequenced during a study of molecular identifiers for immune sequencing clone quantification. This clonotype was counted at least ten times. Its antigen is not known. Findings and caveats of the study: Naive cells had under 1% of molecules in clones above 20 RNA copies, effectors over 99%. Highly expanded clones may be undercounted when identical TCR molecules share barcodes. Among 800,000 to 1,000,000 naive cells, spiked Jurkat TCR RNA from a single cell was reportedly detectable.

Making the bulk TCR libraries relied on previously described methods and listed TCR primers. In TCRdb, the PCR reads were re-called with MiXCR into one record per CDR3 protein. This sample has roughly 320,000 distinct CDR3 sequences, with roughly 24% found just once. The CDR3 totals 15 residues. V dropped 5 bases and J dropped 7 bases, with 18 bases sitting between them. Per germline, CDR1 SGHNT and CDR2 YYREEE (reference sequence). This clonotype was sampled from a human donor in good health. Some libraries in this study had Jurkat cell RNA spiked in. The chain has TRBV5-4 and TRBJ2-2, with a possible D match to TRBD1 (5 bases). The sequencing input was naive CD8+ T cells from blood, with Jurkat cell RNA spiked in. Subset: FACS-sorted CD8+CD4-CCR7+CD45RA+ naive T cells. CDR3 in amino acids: CASSRQGGVGGELFF. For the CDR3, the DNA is TGTGCCAGCAGTCGGCAGGGTGGAGTAGGCGGGGAGCTGTTTTTT.